These 9 T cell receptor beta chains were all obtained from the same sample, sequenced in a study of T cell clones after liver transplantation. Profiled with immunoSEQ multiplex PCR; TCRdb holds only in-frame clones, not every one. The sample consists of tens of thousands of clones, 70% to 85% of them appearing once. The starting material was CD4+ T cells from blood, obtained 45 to 47 months after liver transplant. Receptor source: a human patient who received a liver transplant. The T cells may come from the graft donor.

This clone has more than one count but fewer than ten. V gene TRBV5-1 combines with J gene TRBJ1-3, with D unclear. V lost 0 bases, J lost 0 bases, and 7 bases lay in between. Germline V gene lookup returns CDR1 SGHRS and CDR2 YFSETQ. This CDR3 is built from 15 residues. CDR3: CASSLDGFSGNTIYF. CDR3 DNA: TGCGCCAGCAGCTTGGATGGCTTCTCTGGAAACACCATATATTTT.

This clone has more than one count but fewer than ten. CDR3 coding DNA: TGTGCCAGCAGCACACTTGACAGATACTCTGGAAACACCATATATTTT. Residues: CASSTLDRYSGNTIYF. The chain has TRBV7-2 and TRBJ1-3; tentative D call: TRBD1 (5 bases). CDR1 and CDR2 (germline): SGHTA, FQGNSA. The ends were cut back, 5 bases at V and 0 bases at J, with 14 bases in the middle. The CDR3 runs 16 residues.

The rearrangement links TRBV6-6 to TRBJ2-7; D is unclear. Germline CDR1 is MNHNY and CDR2 is SVGAGI (reference sequence). Trimming took 8 bases from V and 7 from J, leaving 9 bases between them. The CDR3 is 10 residues long. This chain's CDR3 is CASAHIEQYF. DNA for the CDR3: TGTGCCAGCGCTCATATAGAGCAGTACTTC.

The chain links TRBV5-1 to TRBJ2-1; TRBD2 aligns across 9 bases. Germline V gene lookup returns CDR1 SGHRS and CDR2 YFSETQ. The CDR3 sequence is 16 residues long. V lost 1 base and J lost 5; bases outside the gene matches: 7. CDR3 nucleotide sequence: TGCGCCAGCAGCTTGCTGGGGCGGGAGGGGAACAATGAGCAGTTCTTC. Translating gives CASSLLGREGNNEQFF.

This sequence joins TRBV7-7 and TRBJ1-3; 10 nucleotides agree with TRBD1. The CDR3 runs to 15 residues. The trim removed 3 bases at V and 2 bases at J, leaving 1 base unmatched. Germline V gene data show CDR1 as SSHAT and CDR2 as FNYEAQ (reference sequence). DNA of the CDR3: TGTGCCAGCAGCTTGGGGACAGGGGCTGGAAACACCATATATTTT. Translating gives CASSLGTGAGNTIYF.

This clone was observed a few times. V gene TRBV5-4 combines with J gene TRBJ2-3; D not resolved. Germline values: CDR1 SGHNT, CDR2 YYREEE (reference sequence). This CDR3 spans 13 amino acids. Trimming took off 3 bases at V and 1 base at J, with 6 bases between the two ends. CDR3 in DNA: TGTGCCAGCAGCTCTACGGGCACAGATACGCAGTATTTT. Translating it yields CASSSTGTDTQYF.

This chain joins TRBV7-2 and TRBJ1-2, with a possible D match to TRBD1 (5 bases). With 4 bases removed from V and 7 bases from J, the gap between germline ends came to 13 bases. The CDR3 totals 13 residues. CDR1 is SGHTA, CDR2 FQGNSA, per germline. The CDR3 spells CASSSQGLSGYTF. DNA of the CDR3: TGTGCCAGCAGCTCGCAGGGCCTCTCTGGCTACACCTTC.

The rearrangement joins TRBV18 to TRBJ1-2; 7 nucleotides agree with TRBD1. CDR1 is KGHSH, CDR2 LQKENI, per germline. Germline trimming cut 4 bases from V and 6 bases from J; bases unmatched to any gene: 8. There are 14 residues in the CDR3. CDR3 nucleotide sequence: TGTGCCAGCTCACACCAGGGGGGGCTTGATGGCTACACCTTC. It codes for CASSHQGGLDGYTF.

The chain employs TRBV9 and TRBJ2-5, with 9 bases lining up with TRBD1. After removal of 6 bases from V and 4 bases from J, the junction contained 7 bases not matched to a gene. The CDR3 contains 14 residues. CDR1 is SGDLS and CDR2 is YYNGEE in the germline V gene. The CDR3 nucleotides are TGTGCCAGCACCCGACAGGGGGAGGGAGAGACCCAGTACTTC. Residues: CASTRQGEGETQYF.